Below are 19 T cell receptor beta chains sequenced from a single sample in a study of metastatic and nonmetastatic thyroid tumors. Patients underwent thyroid surgery, and none had received any treatment before it. TCRdb re-processed the PCR reads through MiXCR. The table lists 50,000 to 65,000 clones, around a sixth of them singletons. Sequences were obtained from blood. The receptors here all came from a female donor with papillary thyroid cancer or a benign thyroid nodule (not recorded which). Some clones in this sample may be carry-over from other donors' samples.

This clone counts as medium-sized. The CDR3 loop is CASRSGTGYGYTF. The CDR3 bases are TGTGCCAGCAGGTCCGGGACAGGGTATGGCTACACCTTC. The chain is built from TRBV6-1 and TRBJ1-2; 9 nucleotides match TRBD1. The germline CDR1 and CDR2 sequences are MNHNS and SASEGT. This CDR3 has 13 amino acids. V shed 6 bases, J shed 5 bases, and the junction held 4 bases outside the gene matches.

This clone was seen many times. The genes are TRBV29-1 and TRBJ1-5; D is unresolved. With 5 bases removed from V and 6 bases from J, the gap between germline ends came to 14 bases. The CDR3 runs to 13 residues. From germline, CDR1 is SQVTM and CDR2 ANQGSEA. The chain's CDR3 is CSVLPQFGQPQHF. The CDR3 DNA sequence: TGCAGCGTTCTCCCACAGTTTGGTCAGCCCCAGCATTTT.

This clone occurred many times. The chain links TRBV6-1 to TRBJ1-4; TRBD1 aligns across 10 bases. After removal of 7 bases from V and 8 bases from J, the junction contained 10 bases not matched to a gene. Germline V gene sequence: CDR1 MNHNS, CDR2 SASEGT. The CDR3 has 15 amino acids. CDR3 residues: CASMDPRQGAEKLFF. The CDR3 DNA reads TGTGCCAGCATGGACCCGAGACAGGGGGCGGAAAAACTGTTTTTT.

This clone has more than one count but fewer than ten. Mismatch with germline at one junction end may stem from a read error. The chain recombines TRBV3-1 with TRBJ2-1; 9 bases agree with TRBD1. The CDR3 has 17 residues. Germline assignment: CDR1 LGHDT and CDR2 YNNKEL (reference sequence). The CDR3 here is CASSNGQGRFRGNEQLF. The CDR3, as DNA: TGTGCCAGCAGTAATGGACAGGGGAGGTTTAGGGGAAATGAGCAGCTCTTC.

The table lists this clone with many counts. The chain carries TRBV11-1 and TRBJ1-1, with D perhaps matching TRBD1 (5 bases). Between the trimmed V and J ends, which lost 5 bases and 3 bases, there was a span of 25 bases. Germline loops: CDR1 SGHAT, CDR2 FQDESV (reference sequence). The CDR3 is made up of 18 amino acids. In nucleotides, the CDR3 is TGTGCCAGCAGCCCTAAGGCGACTTTTTATGGGGGGGACACTGAAGCTTTCTTT. Amino acids: CASSPKATFYGGDTEAFF.

This clone has ten or more counts. This chain joins TRBV6-2 or TRBV6-3 and TRBJ2-2, with D perhaps TRBD1 (5 bases). Trimming shortened V by 5 bases and J by 7 bases, and 14 bases separated the two germline ends. Germline CDR1 is MNHEY and CDR2 is SVGEGT. The CDR3 length is 14 residues. The CDR3 DNA follows: TGTGCCAGCAGTCTCCGACGACAGATCGGGGAGCTGTTTTTT. This sequence encodes CASSLRRQIGELFF.

This clone turned up a few times. V usage is TRBV28 and J usage is TRBJ2-6; D perhaps matches TRBD2 (7 bases). CDR1 and CDR2 (germline): MDHEN, SYDVKM. The CDR3 covers 18 residues. Trimming left V 6 bases short and J 2 bases short, with 20 bases between. CDR3 coding DNA: TGTGCCAGCAGAACCGGGACGGGGGGCAGCCCTGGGGCCAACGTCCTGACTTTC. Protein sequence: CASRTGTGGSPGANVLTF.

In this sample, this clone turned up many times. Sequence at one end of the junction differs from germline and may be a read error. This chain links TRBV28 with TRBJ2-7; perhaps TRBD1 as D (6 bases). Germline CDR1 MDHEN, CDR2 SYDVKM. The CDR3 loop spans 14 amino acids. CDR3 bases: TGTGCCAGCAGCCCTCGGGACACCAAGGGGTTCAATGGCTTC. Protein sequence: CASSPRDTKGFNGF.

This clone came up many times. The chain has TRBV27 and TRBJ1-1; D is perhaps TRBD1 (5 bases). There are 14 residues in the CDR3. Trimming cost V 0 bases and J 3 bases, with 8 bases left between them. Germline V lookup: CDR1 MNHEY, CDR2 SMNVEV (reference sequence). CDR3 loop: CASSLSWGDTEAFF. The CDR3 DNA sequence: TGTGCCAGCAGTTTATCTTGGGGGGACACTGAAGCTTTCTTT.

Ten or more counts support this clone. V and J are TRBV6-6 and TRBJ1-2, with 8 positions matching TRBD1. V gave up 1 base and J gave up 3 bases; unmatched junction bases: 7. CDR3 size: 16 residues. Germline V gene sequence: CDR1 MNHNY, CDR2 SVGAGI (reference sequence). The CDR3, as DNA: TGTGCCAGCAGTTACTTATCAGGGGGCCCTCACTATGGCTACACCTTC. This sequence encodes CASSYLSGGPHYGYTF.

This clone was counted many times. The chain is built from TRBV19 and TRBJ1-1; D gene ambiguous. The CDR3 extends over 15 amino acids. Trimming pared 10 bases from V and 2 bases from J, leaving 20 bases between. The germline V gene encodes CDR1 LNHDA and CDR2 SQIVND (reference sequence). CDR3 amino acids: CAISRVGSGNTEAFF. CDR3 nucleotide sequence: TGTGCCATCTCTAGGGTCGGGAGTGGAAACACTGAAGCTTTCTTT. The variable domain in full, completed from reference TRBV19 and TRBJ1-1, reads DGGITQSPKYLFRKEGQNVTLSCEQNLNHDAMYWYRQDPGQGLRLIYYSQIVNDFQKGDIAEGYSVSREKKESFPLTVTSAQKNPTAFYLCAISRVGSGNTEAFFGQGTRLTVV.

This clone was recorded many times. The chain recombines TRBV7-6 with TRBJ2-7; D could derive from TRBD1 or TRBD2 (5 bases each). The V end lost 8 bases, the J end lost 2 bases, and 13 bases lay between the germline ends. The CDR3 totals 13 residues. CDR1 is SGHVS and CDR2 is FNYEAQ in the germline V gene. The CDR3 nucleotides read TGTGCCAGCTCAAAAGGGACGGCCTACGAGCAGTACTTC. Its translation: CASSKGTAYEQYF.

Many counts were recorded for this clone. The chain joins TRBV15 to TRBJ2-3; 7 positions match TRBD2. Germline V CDR1 and CDR2: LNHNV, YYDKDF (reference sequence). V lost 0 bases and J lost 2; bases outside the gene matches: 17. The CDR3 has 20 amino acids. The CDR3 DNA reads as TGTGCCACCAGCAGAGATAATCCAAGGCGACTAGCTTCATTCACAGATACGCAGTATTTT. Protein product: CATSRDNPRRLASFTDTQYF.

Judged by abundance, this clone is medium-sized. The chain combines TRBV2 with TRBJ2-7; D is perhaps TRBD1 (5 bases). The CDR3 loop spans 15 amino acids. CDR1 SNHLY and CDR2 FYNNEI come from the germline V gene. V was cut by 2 bases and J by 2 bases, with 13 bases left in between. The CDR3 is CASSEFRDGAYEQYF. CDR3 coding DNA: TGTGCCAGCAGTGAATTCAGGGATGGGGCCTACGAGCAGTACTTC.

As for this clone: At one boundary the junction diverges from the germline segment, which might be a read error. The chain has TRBV25-1 and TRBJ1-2; 8 positions agree with TRBD1. This CDR3 spans 20 amino acids. Looked up from germline, CDR1 is MGHDK and CDR2 is SYGVNS. In DNA, the CDR3 is TGTGCCAGCAGTCCAACCGCAGGCAGGGGGCTCCGCGCGGGAGGGTATGGCTACAGCTTC. It translates to CASSPTAGRGLRAGGYGYSF.

This clone is labeled as medium-sized. The CDR3 region has the DNA TGTGCCAGTTCCCCCTGGACGGGACCACCTTCCAGAAACACCATATATTTT. Translated: CASSPWTGPPSRNTIYF. The rearrangement uses TRBV28 and TRBJ1-3; possibly TRBD1 for D (5 bases). CDR3 size: 17 residues. CDR1 and CDR2 from the germline V gene are MDHEN and SYDVKM. Trimming removed 9 bases at V and 5 bases at J, with 26 bases between. The full variable domain, completed using reference TRBV28 and TRBJ1-3, is DVKVTQSSRYLVKRTGEKVFLECVQDMDHENMFWYRQDPGLGLRLIYFSYDVKMKEKGDIPEGYSVSREKKERFSLILESASTNQTSMYLCASSPWTGPPSRNTIYFGEGSWLTVV.

This clone has a count of ten or more. This chain joins TRBV6-5 and TRBJ2-2, with 7 bases fitting TRBD2. From germline, CDR1 is MNHEY and CDR2 SVGAGI. The CDR3 is 16 residues long. The trim removed 2 bases at V and 6 bases at J, leaving 9 bases unmatched. In DNA, the CDR3 is TGTGCCAGCAGTTACATTCCGGGGACTAATGCCGGGGAGCTGTTTTTT. Translating gives CASSYIPGTNAGELFF.

This clone has at least ten counts. This chain joins TRBV7-6 and TRBJ2-7; D unclear. Trimming removed 1 base at V and 3 bases at J, with 13 bases between. Germline V gene sequence: CDR1 SGHVS, CDR2 FNYEAQ. The CDR3 has 15 amino acids. CDR3 DNA: TGTGCCAGCAGCTTAGTCCCAGGAGCTTACTACGAGCAGTACTTC. Its protein is CASSLVPGAYYEQYF.

The chain joins TRBV9 to TRBJ2-2; 8 bases match TRBD2. With V trimmed by 4 bases and J by 6 bases, 11 bases remained unmatched. Germline assignment: CDR1 SGDLS and CDR2 YYNGEE. CDR3 length equals 16 residues. The CDR3 spells CASSTGGTRVAGELFF. CDR3 in DNA: TGTGCCAGCAGCACAGGCGGGACTAGGGTGGCCGGGGAGCTGTTTTTT.